This entry is about one TCR beta chain. The data were taken from a study of blood T cell repertoires in COVID-19. Study in general: The study drew acute and convalescent COVID-19 samples from the United States, Italy and Spain. T cells, B-cell-depleted T cells, or PBMCs provided the cDNA or gDNA that served as material.

In the original processing: For nucleated cells, counts were estimated from reference gene primer amplification. Method: immunoSEQ multiplex PCR; TCRdb's copy keeps in-frame clones and lacks some. That table gives V, J and clone size, and the DNA gave D and trimming. The table lists roughly 73,000 clones, 86% of them singletons. V lost 1 base to trimming and J lost 1 base, with 7 bases between them. The CDR3 length is 13 residues. Germline CDR1 GTSNPN, CDR2 SVGIG (reference sequence). This clonotype was obtained from a man in his 70s with active COVID-19. The sequencing sample was made of peripheral blood. The chain links TRBV30 to TRBJ2-5; D remains unclear. This CDR3 is CAWSAVPQETQYF. Written as DNA, the CDR3 is TGTGCCTGGAGTGCTGTCCCCCAAGAGACCCAGTACTTC. Full variable domain (missing parts from reference TRBV30 and TRBJ2-5): SQTIHQWPATLVQPVGSPLSLECTVEGTSNPNLYWYRQAAGRGLQLLFYSVGIGQISSEVPQNLSASRPQDRQFILSSKKLLLSDSGFYLCAWSAVPQETQYFGPGTRLLVL.